The 8 T cell receptor beta chains reported below all come from one sample, sequenced in a study of beta chain features in type 1 diabetes. Every isolated RNA sample was fully reverse transcribed, so sequencing captured expressed TCRB transcripts. Repertoires were generated with immunoSEQ multiplex PCR, while TCRdb's copy carries only in-frame clones and drops some. The sample consists of 450,000 to 600,000 clones, about 32% of them appearing once. Sample: naive CD4+ T cells from blood. The receptors derive from a man younger than 30 in good health.

The V and J genes are TRBV30 and TRBJ2-7; the D gene is possibly TRBD2 (6 bases). Germline CDR1 reads GTSNPN; CDR2 reads SVGIG (reference sequence). The CDR3 contains 13 residues. Trimming removed 4 bases from V and 8 bases from J, with 18 bases in between. CDR3 bases: TGTGCCTGGAATGGAGGTAGCGGCGGGAAGCAGTACTTC. Its protein is CAWNGGSGGKQYF.

This clone was detected a few times. At the DNA level, this CDR3 is encoded by other sequences in the same sample as well. This chain connects TRBV6-5 to TRBJ2-1; maybe TRBD2 (6 bases). V dropped 1 base and J dropped 0 bases, with 10 bases sitting between them. Germline loops: CDR1 MNHEY, CDR2 SVGAGI. This CDR3 has 16 residues. CDR3 in DNA: TGTGCCAGCAGTTACTTGGCGGGAAGCTCCTACAATGAGCAGTTCTTC. Protein product: CASSYLAGSSYNEQFF.

This clone has just a few counts. V is TRBV20-1 and J is TRBJ2-7; D gene uncertain. This CDR3 is 11 amino acids long. V lost 4 bases, J lost 3 bases, and 7 bases lay in between. Germline V CDR1 and CDR2: DFQATT, SNEGSKA (reference sequence). The CDR3 bases are TGCAGTGCTACTCAGAACTACGAGCAGTACTTC. It is translated as CSATQNYEQYF.

The chain joins TRBV5-1 to TRBJ2-3, with 9 bases aligning to TRBD2. The germline CDR1 and CDR2 sequences are SGHRS and YFSETQ. Losses at the gene ends were 0 bases for V and 1 base for J; bases not matched to a gene: 6. The CDR3 covers 17 residues. The chain's CDR3 is CASSLVIAGARTDTQYF. CDR3 sequence (DNA): TGCGCCAGCAGCTTGGTAATAGCGGGAGCTCGCACAGATACGCAGTATTTT. Full variable domain (missing parts from reference TRBV5-1 and TRBJ2-3): KAGVTQTPRYLIKTRGQQVTLSCSPISGHRSVSWYQQTPGQGLQFLFEYFSETQRNKGNFPGRFSGRQFSNSRSEMNVSTLELGDSALYLCASSLVIAGARTDTQYFGPGTRLTVL.

The rearrangement joins TRBV30 to TRBJ2-7; TRBD2 aligns across 9 bases. This CDR3 is 14 amino acids long. Germline V CDR1 and CDR2: GTSNPN, SVGIG (reference sequence). The V segment lost 8 bases and the J segment 5 bases; nucleotides outside the gene matches: 13. CDR3 sequence: CAAEGGLATHEQYF. CDR3 nucleotides: TGTGCCGCGGAAGGGGGACTAGCCACCCACGAGCAGTACTTC.

This clone was seen just once. The genes are TRBV7-9 and TRBJ1-2, with D uncertain. Trimming removed 4 bases at V and 6 bases at J, with 15 bases between. Germline values: CDR1 SEHNR, CDR2 FQNEAQ (reference sequence). This CDR3 is 14 amino acids long. CDR3 protein: CASSSEGRWDGYTF. The CDR3 DNA is TGTGCCAGCAGCTCAGAAGGGCGGTGGGATGGCTACACCTTC.

This clone was detected a few times. The V and J genes are TRBV7-9 and TRBJ2-5; the match to TRBD2 covers 10 bases. The CDR3 is 17 residues long. V was pared by 2 bases and J by 5 bases, with 11 bases of the junction left unmatched. CDR1 and CDR2 from the germline V gene are SEHNR and FQNEAQ (reference sequence). DNA of the CDR3: TGTGCCAGCAGCTTATCCCTTGAGGTAGCGGGAGGTGAGACCCAGTACTTC. Protein: CASSLSLEVAGGETQYF.

The V gene is TRBV6-1, the J gene TRBJ2-1, with a weak D call TRBD2 (6 bases). The germline V gene has CDR1 MNHNS and CDR2 SASEGT. Trimming cost V 6 bases and J 3 bases, with 9 bases left between them. The CDR3 has 13 residues. This CDR3 is CASRAGSYNEQFF. The CDR3 DNA reads as TGTGCCAGCAGGGCGGGAAGCTACAATGAGCAGTTCTTC.